Following are 20 T cell receptor beta chains from one sample sequenced in a study of blood T cell repertoires in COVID-19. The repertoire was sequenced with immunoSEQ multiplex PCR; TCRdb's copy has only in-frame clones and lacks some. The sample includes around 180,000 clones, 74% of them seen just once. Sample: peripheral blood. These receptors all come from an elderly woman with acute or convalescent COVID-19.

The chain recombines TRBV5-8 with TRBJ2-1, with D maybe TRBD2 (5 bases). There are 18 residues in the CDR3. V was clipped by 2 bases and J by 5 bases, with 23 bases between them. Germline-derived CDR1 and CDR2 are SGHTS and YDEGEE. DNA of the CDR3: TGTGCCAGCAGCTTTGCCGTCAACTTCCCCGGGATTAACAATGAGCAGTTCTTC. Its translation is CASSFAVNFPGINNEQFF. Using reference TRBV5-8 and TRBJ2-1 for the parts outside the CDR3, the full variable domain is EAGVTQSPTHLIKTRGQQATLRCSPISGHTSVYWYQQALGLGLQFLLWYDEGEERNRGNFPPRFSGRQFPNYSSELNVNALELEDSALYLCASSFAVNFPGINNEQFFGPGTRLTVL.

The rearrangement uses TRBV27 and TRBJ1-5; no clear D gene. The CDR3 has 14 residues. Germline lookup yields CDR1 MNHEY and CDR2 SMNVEV (reference sequence). Trimming left V 0 bases short and J 3 bases short, with 6 bases between. In nucleotides, the CDR3 is TGTGCCAGCAGTTTATCCGGGTCCAATCAGCCCCAGCATTTT. Protein product: CASSLSGSNQPQHF.

This clone was seen a few times. The chain combines TRBV5-6 with TRBJ2-5; TRBD2 aligns across 7 bases. This CDR3 region has 15 residues. The J segment lost 4 bases and the V segment lost 2 bases, leaving 8 bases of the junction unmatched. Germline-derived CDR1 and CDR2 are SGHDT and YYEEEE. The CDR3 DNA follows: TGTGCCAGCAGCTTACTAGCGACTAGGATAGAGACCCAGTACTTC. Translating it yields CASSLLATRIETQYF.

The chain has TRBV5-1 and TRBJ2-7, with a tentative D call TRBD1 (6 bases). The germline V and J ends were trimmed by 4 bases and 7 bases, with 18 bases remaining between them. Germline V lookup: CDR1 SGHRS, CDR2 YFSETQ. The CDR3 loop spans 14 amino acids. The CDR3 region has the DNA TGCGCCAGCAGCCTCGGACAGCAGTCAGGGGAGCAGTACTTC. This gives the protein CASSLGQQSGEQYF.

The J gene is TRBJ1-5, the V gene TRBV2; tentative D call: TRBD1 (6 bases). V dropped 6 bases and J dropped 4 bases, with 16 bases sitting between them. The CDR3 consists of 15 residues. Germline V gives CDR1 SNHLY, CDR2 FYNNEI. The CDR3 sequence is CASRYRVRGNQPQHF. The CDR3 DNA sequence: TGTGCCAGCAGATACAGGGTCAGGGGAAATCAGCCCCAGCATTTT.

This clone was counted a few times. The chain carries TRBV5-4 and TRBJ2-5; D is perhaps TRBD1 (5 bases). V lost 4 bases and J 4 bases, leaving 11 bases between the germline ends. Germline V gene lookup returns CDR1 SGHNT and CDR2 YYREEE (reference sequence). The CDR3 loop spans 13 amino acids. The CDR3 here is CASSADSSETQYF. The CDR3 nucleotides read TGTGCCAGCAGCGCAGACAGCTCAGAGACCCAGTACTTC.

This clone was seen ten or more times. The rearrangement links TRBV4-3 to TRBJ1-1, with D unresolved. V was pared by 0 bases and J by 1 base, with 9 bases between. Germline values: CDR1 LGHNA, CDR2 YSLEER. This CDR3 region has 15 residues. CDR3 sequence reads: CASSQDPVANTEAFF. The CDR3, as DNA: TGCGCCAGCAGCCAAGATCCGGTTGCGAACACTGAAGCTTTCTTT.

This clone was seen only a few times. This chain joins TRBV18 and TRBJ1-2; no clear D. The V end lost 3 bases, the J end lost 8 bases, and 10 bases lay between the germline ends. Germline V CDR1 and CDR2: KGHSH, LQKENI. The CDR3 extends over 12 amino acids. The CDR3 nucleotides are TGTGCCAGCTCACCTCACCCTGGCGGCTACACCTTC. This codes for CASSPHPGGYTF.

The V call is TRBV7-3, the J call TRBJ2-5; tentative D call: TRBD1 (6 bases). Trimming took 0 bases from V and 1 from J, leaving 15 bases between them. The CDR3 consists of 17 residues. Germline V gives CDR1 SGHTA, CDR2 FQGTGA. In DNA form, the CDR3 reads TGTGCCAGCAGCTTAACGGGCCAAGGGGGAATCCAAGAGACCCAGTACTTC. Translating it yields CASSLTGQGGIQETQYF.

Turning to this clone: Other nucleotide sequences from this sample produce the same CDR3. The chain is built from TRBV6-5 and TRBJ2-3; D might be TRBD2 (5 bases). The V gene lost 7 bases and the J gene lost 5 bases, with 7 bases spanning the gap. From germline, CDR1 is MNHEY and CDR2 SVGAGI. CDR3 size: 11 residues. The CDR3 nucleotides read TGTGCCAGCACACGGGGAGATACGCAGTATTTT. This gives the protein CASTRGDTQYF.

The chain has TRBV7-9 and TRBJ2-7; 13 bases are shared with TRBD2. V shed 4 bases, J shed 4 bases, and the junction held 4 bases outside the gene matches. The CDR3 spans 15 residues. CDR1 is SEHNR and CDR2 is FQNEAQ in the germline V gene (reference sequence). The CDR3 nucleotides read TGTGCCAGCAGCTACGGGACTAGCGGGAATTACGAGCAGTACTTC. It yields the protein CASSYGTSGNYEQYF. The variable domain in full, with the rest retrieved from reference TRBV7-9 and TRBJ2-7, is DTGVSQNPRHKITKRGQNVTFRCDPISEHNRLYWYRQTLGQGPEFLTYFQNEAQLEKSRLLSDRFSAERPKGSFSTLEIQRTEQGDSAMYLCASSYGTSGNYEQYFGPGTRLTVT.

This clone was detected only a few times. The chain carries TRBV12-5 and TRBJ1-3; 7 nucleotides line up with TRBD1. This CDR3 has 15 amino acids. Germline trimming cut 3 bases from V and 2 bases from J; bases unmatched to any gene: 4. CDR1 is LGHNT and CDR2 is FRNRAP in the germline V gene. The CDR3 loop reads CASGFPDRAGNTIYF. In DNA, the CDR3 is TGTGCTAGTGGTTTCCCCGACAGGGCTGGAAACACCATATATTTT.

The chain links TRBV18 to TRBJ1-2; D is perhaps TRBD1 (6 bases). The CDR3 is 15 amino acids. Germline V gene data show CDR1 as KGHSH and CDR2 as LQKENI. Trimming pared 6 bases from V and 4 bases from J, leaving 18 bases between. The CDR3 loop reads CASSEPNRVSYGYTF. The CDR3 nucleotides are TGTGCCAGCTCTGAACCAAACAGGGTGAGCTATGGCTACACCTTC.

The chain couples TRBV28 to TRBJ1-2, with 9 bases lining up with TRBD1. With 7 bases clipped from V and 0 bases from J, the junction kept 9 bases outside the gene matches. CDR1 is MDHEN, CDR2 SYDVKM, per germline. The CDR3 is 16 residues long. In DNA, the CDR3 is TGTGCCAGCACCCGGGACAGGGAGAATTCTAACTATGGCTACACCTTC. This gives the protein CASTRDRENSNYGYTF.

This chain connects TRBV18 to TRBJ1-4; a possible D gene is TRBD1 (6 bases). This CDR3 has 14 amino acids. Trimming took 0 bases from V and 5 from J, leaving 7 bases between them. Per the germline V gene, CDR1 is KGHSH and CDR2 is LQKENI. CDR3 DNA sequence: TGTGCCAGCTCACCACCGGGGGCGAATGAAAAACTGTTTTTT. Translation: CASSPPGANEKLFF.

The chain is built from TRBV4-3 and TRBJ2-4; tentative D call: TRBD1 (6 bases). This CDR3 spans 14 amino acids. With 1 base removed from V and 6 bases from J, the gap between germline ends came to 10 bases. CDR1 and CDR2 from the germline V gene are LGHNA and YSLEER. In DNA form, the CDR3 reads TGCGCCAGCAGCCAAGGGGCAGGGGCAAACATTCAGTACTTC. Translated, it gives CASSQGAGANIQYF.

J is TRBJ1-5 and V is TRBV28; perhaps TRBD1 as D (6 bases). Germline V lookup: CDR1 MDHEN, CDR2 SYDVKM. This CDR3 is 17 amino acids long. Trimming pared 5 bases from V and 7 bases from J, leaving 24 bases between. The CDR3 protein is CASSVGGGTHRRQPQHF. CDR3 in DNA: TGTGCCAGCAGTGTTGGGGGGGGCACCCACCGGCGGCAGCCCCAGCATTTT.

The chain combines TRBV5-5 with TRBJ1-2; a possible D gene is TRBD1 (5 bases). The V end lost 1 base, the J end lost 5 bases, and 15 bases lay between the germline ends. The CDR3 has 15 amino acids. CDR1 SGHKS and CDR2 YYEKEE come from the germline V gene (reference sequence). The CDR3: CASSLSVTGLYGYTF. The CDR3 DNA reads as TGTGCCAGCAGCTTGTCTGTTACGGGACTTTATGGCTACACCTTC.

J is TRBJ1-2 and V is TRBV6-1; D gene uncertain. The germline V gene has CDR1 MNHNS and CDR2 SASEGT. The CDR3 is 12 residues long. Between the trimmed V and J ends, which lost 7 bases and 3 bases, there was a span of 9 bases. CDR3 protein: CASTLSDYGYTF. CDR3 sequence (DNA): TGTGCCAGCACCCTCAGCGACTATGGCTACACCTTC.

There are many counts of this clone. DNA for the CDR3: TGTGCCAGTAGTATACAGGACACTGAAGCTTTCTTT. This encodes CASSIQDTEAFF. The chain employs TRBV19 and TRBJ1-1; D is unclear. The CDR3 totals 12 residues. The V gene's germline CDR1 is LNHDA and CDR2 SQIVND (reference sequence). V lost 2 bases and J lost 3, with 4 bases in between.